The 18 T cell receptor beta chains presented below share a single source sample, sequenced in a study of cytomegalovirus exposure and HLA in healthy donors. 13 Jbeta primers and 60 Vbeta primers were used for the PCR. TCRdb's copy holds only in-frame clones and misses some; the assay was immunoSEQ multiplex PCR. This sample has about 140,000 clones, with about 82% found just once. Sample: PBMCs. Receptors were obtained from a woman aged 40 to 49 in good health and CMV-seropositive.

The V call is TRBV9, the J call TRBJ2-2; 7 bases map to TRBD2. CDR3 size: 17 residues. The ends lost 4 bases at V and 6 bases at J; junction bases unmatched: 15. The germline V gene has CDR1 SGDLS and CDR2 YYNGEE. This CDR3 is CASSPKGSGIGAGELFF. As DNA, the CDR3 is TGTGCCAGCAGCCCAAAGGGGAGCGGGATTGGCGCCGGGGAGCTGTTTTTT. Full variable domain (rest looked up from reference TRBV9 and TRBJ2-2): DSGVTQTPKHLITATGQRVTLRCSPRSGDLSVYWYQQSLDQGLQFLIQYYNGEERAKGNILERFSAQQFPDLHSELNLSSLELGDSALYFCASSPKGSGIGAGELFFGEGSRLTVL.

A few counts support this clone. The chain couples TRBV18 to TRBJ1-2; 7 bases line up with TRBD1. The CDR3 has 13 amino acids. Germline lookup yields CDR1 KGHSH and CDR2 LQKENI. V shed 0 bases and J 8 bases; nucleotides not matched to a gene: 3. The CDR3 protein is CASSPPRQGGYTF. CDR3 DNA sequence: TGTGCCAGCTCACCACCCCGACAGGGAGGCTACACCTTC.

V is TRBV29-1 and J is TRBJ1-2; D uncertain. V dropped 4 bases and J dropped 3 bases, with 6 bases sitting between them. Germline CDR1 reads SQVTM; CDR2 reads ANQGSEA. This CDR3 comprises 11 residues. CDR3 region: CSVASYYGYTF. For the CDR3, the DNA is TGCAGCGTTGCGTCGTACTATGGCTACACCTTC.

This chain uses TRBV7-9 with TRBJ1-4; 7 nucleotides agree with TRBD1. Trimming cost V 1 base and J 8 bases; bases outside gene matches: 4. The length of the CDR3 is 14 residues. CDR1 and CDR2 from the germline V gene are SEHNR and FQNEAQ (reference sequence). The CDR3 nucleotides read TGTGCCAGCAGCTTAGAGGGGGCGCAGGAAAAACTGTTTTTT. This gives the protein CASSLEGAQEKLFF. Full variable domain (missing parts from reference TRBV7-9 and TRBJ1-4): DTGVSQNPRHKITKRGQNVTFRCDPISEHNRLYWYRQTLGQGPEFLTYFQNEAQLEKSRLLSDRFSAERPKGSFSTLEIQRTEQGDSAMYLCASSLEGAQEKLFFGSGTQLSVL.

The rearrangement uses TRBV30 and TRBJ1-5, with D perhaps matching TRBD1 (6 bases). Trimming took off 1 base at V and 3 bases at J, with 7 bases between the two ends. Germline V lookup: CDR1 GTSNPN, CDR2 SVGIG (reference sequence). The CDR3 loop spans 13 amino acids. The CDR3 here is CAWSAGDNQPQHF. CDR3 bases: TGTGCCTGGAGTGCAGGGGACAATCAGCCCCAGCATTTT.

This rearrangement joins TRBV4-3 to TRBJ2-2; perhaps TRBD1 as D (5 bases). The V end was cut by 0 bases, the J end by 6 bases, with 14 bases between. Germline V lookup: CDR1 LGHNA, CDR2 YSLEER. There are 16 residues in the CDR3. The chain's CDR3 is CASSQDRTLGPGELFF. CDR3 coding DNA: TGCGCCAGCAGCCAAGATAGGACGTTGGGGCCCGGGGAGCTGTTTTTT.

This chain's CDR3 is CASSPEREGPSDTGELFF. As DNA, the CDR3 is TGTGCCAGCAGTCCCGAGCGGGAGGGCCCGTCGGACACCGGGGAGCTGTTTTTT. The V and J genes are TRBV27 and TRBJ2-2; 10 bases align to TRBD2. This CDR3 has 18 amino acids. The germline gives CDR1 MNHEY, CDR2 SMNVEV (reference sequence). J gave up 3 bases and V 5 bases, and 12 bases lay outside the gene matches.

This clone has more than one count but fewer than ten. The chain couples TRBV28 to TRBJ1-4; no definite D call. V gave up 2 bases and J gave up 7 bases, with 2 bases separating them. CDR3 length: 11 residues. Per germline, CDR1 MDHEN and CDR2 SYDVKM. CDR3 DNA sequence: TGTGCCAGCAGTTTACGTGAAAAACTGTTTTTT. Translation: CASSLREKLFF. The variable domain in full, with the rest retrieved from reference TRBV28 and TRBJ1-4, is DVKVTQSSRYLVKRTGEKVFLECVQDMDHENMFWYRQDPGLGLRLIYFSYDVKMKEKGDIPEGYSVSREKKERFSLILESASTNQTSMYLCASSLREKLFFGSGTQLSVL.

This clone was observed a handful of times. The chain joins TRBV29-1 to TRBJ2-7; D is undetermined. This CDR3 has 12 residues. Trimming pared 5 bases from V and 2 bases from J, leaving 10 bases between. Germline V CDR1 and CDR2: SQVTM, ANQGSEA. Written as DNA, the CDR3 is TGCAGCGTTCCAGTTTCGACCTACGAGCAGTACTTC. Translated, it gives CSVPVSTYEQYF.

V is TRBV6-1 and J is TRBJ2-4, with 8 bases matching TRBD1. CDR1 and CDR2 from the germline V gene are MNHNS and SASEGT. The length of the CDR3 is 14 residues. The junction had 7 bases not matched to a gene; V was cut back by 6 bases and J by 6 bases. Here the CDR3 reads CASRVDRVVNIQYF. In DNA form, the CDR3 reads TGTGCCAGCAGAGTGGACAGGGTAGTAAACATTCAGTACTTC.

This clone was counted a single time. This chain uses TRBV5-4 with TRBJ2-1; TRBD2 is a possible D gene (6 bases). This CDR3 is built from 16 residues. Trimming pared 5 bases from V and 8 bases from J, leaving 23 bases between. Germline values: CDR1 SGHNT, CDR2 YYREEE (reference sequence). The CDR3 DNA sequence: TGTGCCAGCAGAGAATTCGGGGGTAAAGGGACTGATGAGCAGTTCTTC. This sequence encodes CASREFGGKGTDEQFF.

V is TRBV6-1 and J is TRBJ2-3; D gene unclear. The CDR3 consists of 13 residues. Germline assignment: CDR1 MNHNS and CDR2 SASEGT. Deletions cut 7 bases from V and 0 bases from J, with 8 bases between. CDR3 bases: TGTGCCAGCAAGAAAGCTAGCACAGATACGCAGTATTTT. It encodes CASKKASTDTQYF.

This chain links TRBV5-5 with TRBJ2-7, with a tentative D call TRBD1 (6 bases). Trimming pared 2 bases from V and 3 bases from J, leaving 12 bases between. Germline V CDR1 and CDR2: SGHKS, YYEKEE (reference sequence). CDR3 size: 14 residues. This CDR3 reads CASSLQDRNYEQYF. The CDR3 DNA sequence: TGTGCCAGCAGCTTACAGGACAGAAACTACGAGCAGTACTTC. The full variable domain, in which reference TRBV5-5 and TRBJ2-7 provide the parts outside the CDR3, is DAGVTQSPTHLIKTRGQQVTLRCSPISGHKSVSWYQQVLGQGPQFIFQYYEKEERGRGNFPDRFSARQFPNYSSELNVNALLLGDSALYLCASSLQDRNYEQYFGPGTRLTVT.

The chain is built from TRBV5-5 and TRBJ2-3, with 10 bases lining up with TRBD2. Germline CDR1 reads SGHKS; CDR2 reads YYEKEE (reference sequence). CDR3 length: 16 residues. V lost 4 bases to trimming and J lost 3 bases; unmatched junction nucleotides: 8. The CDR3 protein is CASSVRAGGPTDTQYF. The DNA of the CDR3 is TGTGCCAGCAGCGTACGAGCGGGAGGGCCGACAGATACGCAGTATTTT.

V is TRBV30 and J is TRBJ1-1; 10 bases line up with TRBD1. The trim removed 3 bases at V and 6 bases at J, leaving 7 bases unmatched. Germline loops: CDR1 GTSNPN, CDR2 SVGIG (reference sequence). The CDR3 has 14 amino acids. The CDR3 nucleotides are TGTGCCTGGAGACTGACAGGGGGCAGGCCTGAAGCTTTCTTT. This gives the protein CAWRLTGGRPEAFF.

The V and J genes are TRBV9 and TRBJ1-1, with a tentative D call TRBD1 (5 bases). Per the germline V gene, CDR1 is SGDLS and CDR2 is YYNGEE. Trimming took 0 bases from V and 1 from J, leaving 10 bases between them. The CDR3 length is 15 residues. The CDR3 reads CASSVGWGSNTEAFF. In nucleotides, the CDR3 is TGTGCCAGCAGCGTAGGTTGGGGCTCGAACACTGAAGCTTTCTTT.

V gene TRBV6-1 combines with J gene TRBJ2-3, with TRBD2 matching 13 bases. The J segment lost 2 bases and the V segment lost 6 bases, leaving 2 bases of the junction unmatched. CDR1 and CDR2 (germline): MNHNS, SASEGT. The CDR3 contains 15 residues. The CDR3 nucleotides are TGTGCCAGCAGGACTAGCGGGAGGATCACAGATACGCAGTATTTT. Its translation: CASRTSGRITDTQYF.

This chain uses TRBV14 with TRBJ2-7, with 11 bases lining up with TRBD2. The CDR3 length is 22 residues. Germline assignment: CDR1 SGHDN and CDR2 FVKESK. J lost 2 bases, V lost 1 base, and 22 bases had no gene match. The CDR3 DNA follows: TGTGCCAGCAGCCAAGCCCAAAGAGGCCCGACTAGCGGGATCCCAACCACCTACGAGCAGTACTTC. It encodes CASSQAQRGPTSGIPTTYEQYF.